The TCR beta chain under discussion was sequenced for a study of human T cells and chemical hapten exposure. The wider study: The scalp of each patient received a weekly diphenylcyclopropenone dose for the full roughly 24-week study.

This clonotype was seen more than once but under ten times. Its antigen remains unknown. The time point: pre-sensitization, week 0. Treatment indicated: therapeutic diphenylcyclopropenone sensitization with weekly scalp DPC. The germline V gene has CDR1 MDHEN and CDR2 SYDVKM. Trimming took 3 bases from V and 4 from J, leaving 10 bases between them. The CDR3 totals 14 residues. Overall study findings and caveats: Expanded TCR counts at PT1 were positively correlated with the patch test score.

TCRdb fed the RACE reads into MiXCR, producing one record per CDR3 protein. Here the sample spans roughly 380,000 distinct CDR3 sequences, approximately 5% being singletons. The material sequenced was whole blood, taken in connection with sensitization to the hapten diphenylcyclopropenone (DPC). The receptor comes from a woman between 45 and 65 years old with alopecia areata. Some clones in this sample may be carry-over from other donors' samples. The rearrangement joins TRBV28 to TRBJ2-4; no clear D. The CDR3 is CASSFGTQKNIQYF. CDR3 DNA sequence: TGTGCCAGCAGTTTTGGTACGCAGAAAAACATTCAGTACTTC.